This TCR beta chain emerged from a study of Ad26.COV2.S vaccination and SARS-CoV-2 variants. General study results and limits: Placebo recipients and vaccine recipients were similar in non-spike TCR breadth. Greater spike-specific TCR breadth was seen in vaccine recipients than in placebo recipients.

Some clones are missing from TCRdb's copy, which holds only in-frame ones; the method was immunoSEQ multiplex PCR. There are roughly 140,000 clones in the sample; 70% to 90% occur only once, and around 5% lies in the top ten. About this clone itself: Its antigen remains unknown.

The V end lost 4 bases, the J end lost 1 base, and 5 bases lay between the germline ends. CDR3 size: 13 residues. This chain uses TRBV23-1 with TRBJ1-5; D uncertain. TRBV23-1 counts as an open reading frame of uncertain function. Here the sequenced sample was peripheral blood, taken after recovery from COVID-19. This clonotype originated in a human donor who had recovered from COVID-19. The CDR3 DNA reads as TGCGCCAGCAGTCCTGTCAGCAATCAGCCCCAGCATTTT. Protein sequence: CASSPVSNQPQHF.